The text below deals with one T cell receptor (beta chain). The antigen remains unidentified. One entry per CDR3 protein results from TCRdb running MiXCR on the 5' RACE reads. The table lists 300,000 or so distinct CDR3 sequences, around 7.3% of them singletons. This sample was taken from a study of T cells after yellow fever vaccination. Study at large: SMART-Seq v4 Ultra Low Input prepared the low-cell-number fractions. Study-level points and caveats: Contaminants from the bulk population, in the form of abundant clonotypes, could be found in FACS-sorted repertoires. Although most clonotypes did not, a small share appeared in both CD4 and CD8 compartments. After the booster, 95% to 98% of CD4 and more than 75% of CD8 primary-response clones were re-detected.

V lost 0 bases to trimming and J lost 0 bases, with 13 bases between them. Germline V lookup: CDR1 LGHNA, CDR2 YSLEER. This CDR3 has 17 amino acids. The clonotype originates from a man aged 18-30 years who received the YFV17D yellow fever vaccine. The chain uses TRBV4-3 and TRBJ2-3; the D gene is possibly TRBD2 (5 bases). Sequenced here: PBMCs, sampled approximately 40 days after the first yellow fever vaccination. The CDR3 sequence: CASSQEAAPTSTDTQYF. The CDR3 DNA reads TGCGCCAGCAGCCAAGAAGCGGCGCCGACTAGCACAGATACGCAGTATTTT.